This T cell receptor beta chain is from a study of PD-L1 blockade in urothelial cancer. Study context: Analysis of the blood was performed 3 weeks (second dose) and 6 weeks after treatment start.

The authors spiked synthetic TCR analog templates into each PCR. Clones were read by immunoSEQ multiplex PCR, and TCRdb kept only the in-frame ones, dropping some. The sample lists approximately 50,000 clones, around four fifths occurring once. The ends were cut back, 4 bases at V and 11 bases at J, with 25 bases in the middle. The germline CDR1 and CDR2 sequences are SGHNT and YYREEE (reference sequence). CDR3 length equals 16 residues. Time point given: pretreatment peripheral blood. Specimen: PBMCs, collected around atezolizumab (anti-PD-L1) treatment. This TCR was sampled from a man in his fifties or sixties with urothelial cancer. The V gene is TRBV5-4, the J gene TRBJ1-5; TRBD1 might be the D (6 bases). DNA for the CDR3: TGTGCCAGCAGCGACCAGACAGGCCCTAACGAGGGGGCCCAGCATTTT. Translating gives CASSDQTGPNEGAQHF.